Shown below are 2 T cell receptor beta chains from a single sample sequenced in a study of cytomegalovirus exposure and HLA in healthy donors. Assay used: immunoSEQ multiplex PCR; TCRdb lists only in-frame clones, some missing. Altogether about 240,000 clones are present, about 86% being singletons, with the ten largest covering about 2.5%. The sequenced sample was PBMCs. These TCRs come from a man between 18 and 29 years old in good health and CMV-seronegative.

The V call is TRBV29-1, the J call TRBJ1-1; D is uncertain. The CDR3 spans 13 residues. Per the germline V gene, CDR1 is SQVTM and CDR2 is ANQGSEA. Trimming stripped 3 bases from V and 2 bases from J, with 10 bases between. CDR3 residues: CSVEEGGNTEAFF. The CDR3, as DNA: TGCAGCGTTGAGGAGGGCGGAAACACTGAAGCTTTCTTT. The whole variable domain, remainder taken from reference TRBV29-1 and TRBJ1-1, is SAVISQKPSRDICQRGTSLTIQCQVDSQVTMMFWYRQQPGQSLTLIATANQGSEATYESGFVIDKFPISRPNLTFSTLTVSNMSPEDSSIYLCSVEEGGNTEAFFGQGTRLTVV.

J is TRBJ2-2 and V is TRBV27; 7 bases align to TRBD2. Trimming removed 5 bases from V and 0 bases from J; junction bases left unmatched: 6. This CDR3 comprises 16 residues. Germline lookup yields CDR1 MNHEY and CDR2 SMNVEV (reference sequence). The CDR3 loop is CASSPNSGSNTGELFF. In DNA form, the CDR3 reads TGTGCCAGCAGTCCAAATAGCGGGTCGAACACCGGGGAGCTGTTTTTT.